The present T cell receptor (beta chain) was sequenced within a study of blood T cell repertoires in COVID-19. Study-wide background: Samples taken during acute and convalescent COVID-19 were collected in the United States, Italy and Spain.

Allocation to cohorts depended on clinical history reported by the participants. There are a few counts of this clone. Profiling relied on immunoSEQ multiplex PCR, and the TCRdb table lists in-frame clones only, not all of them. This table holds about 180,000 clones, approximately 85% found once. The origin of this receptor is a man aged 35 to 55 who had recovered from COVID-19. What was sequenced was PBMCs or T cells enriched from blood (not recorded which).

This CDR3 is CASVSVPTEAFF. Here the CDR3 DNA reads TGTGCCAGCGTCTCGGTGCCAACTGAAGCTTTCTTT. The V and J genes are TRBV12-3 or TRBV12-4 and TRBJ1-1; D ambiguous. The length of the CDR3 is 12 residues. V was clipped by 8 bases and J by 5 bases, with 12 bases between them.